This T cell receptor (beta chain) was captured by sequencing in a study of blood T cells in healthy people across ages. Overall study: Through template switching, about one barcoded beta molecule was captured per two T cells, as measured in model experiments.

Notes on this clonotype: Its antigen is as yet unknown.

Study findings and constraints: A greater number of naive CD4+ cells and higher diversity distinguished long-lived donors from aged donors. Possibly confounding the expanded clonotype changes was the fact that donor CMV status was unknown.

The CDR3 has 15 amino acids. Trimming shortened V by 0 bases and J by 2 bases, and 9 bases separated the two germline ends. Germline V gives CDR1 SGHRS, CDR2 YFSETQ. For the second PCR, which ran for about 6 to 11 cycles, a sample-barcoded 5' primer and a J-beta primer mix were used. One entry per CDR3 protein results from TCRdb running MiXCR on the 5' RACE reads. The data show approximately 690,000 distinct CDR3 sequences, roughly 53% seen once. It was around 10 milliliters of peripheral blood that were drawn from each donor. Sequencing was performed on blood. The receptor comes from a man aged 60-69 years in good health. The chain couples TRBV5-1 to TRBJ2-1; unclear D gene. The CDR3 protein is CASSLGFTAYNEQFF. DNA for the CDR3: TGCGCCAGCAGCTTGGGGTTTACGGCCTACAATGAGCAGTTCTTC.